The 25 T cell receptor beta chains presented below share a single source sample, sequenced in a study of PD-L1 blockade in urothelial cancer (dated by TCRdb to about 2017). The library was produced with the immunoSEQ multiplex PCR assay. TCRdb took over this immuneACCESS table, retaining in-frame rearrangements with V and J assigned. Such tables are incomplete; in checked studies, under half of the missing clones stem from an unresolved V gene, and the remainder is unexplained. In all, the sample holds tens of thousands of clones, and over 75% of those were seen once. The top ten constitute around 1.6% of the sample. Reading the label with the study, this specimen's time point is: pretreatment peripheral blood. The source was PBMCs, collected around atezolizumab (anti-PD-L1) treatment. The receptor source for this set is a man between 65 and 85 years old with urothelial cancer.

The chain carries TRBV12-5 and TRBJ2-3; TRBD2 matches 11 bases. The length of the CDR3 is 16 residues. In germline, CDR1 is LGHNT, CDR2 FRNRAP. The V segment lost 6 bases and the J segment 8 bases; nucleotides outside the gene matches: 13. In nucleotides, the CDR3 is TGTGCTAGTGGCACGAAAAATAGCGGGAGGGCCGGTACGCAGTATTTT. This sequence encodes CASGTKNSGRAGTQYF.

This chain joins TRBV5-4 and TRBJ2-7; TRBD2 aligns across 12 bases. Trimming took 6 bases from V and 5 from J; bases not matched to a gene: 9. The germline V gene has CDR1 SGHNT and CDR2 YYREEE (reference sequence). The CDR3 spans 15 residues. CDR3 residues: CASTPGLAGPNEQYF. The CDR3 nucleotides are TGTGCCAGCACCCCCGGACTAGCGGGGCCCAACGAGCAGTACTTC.

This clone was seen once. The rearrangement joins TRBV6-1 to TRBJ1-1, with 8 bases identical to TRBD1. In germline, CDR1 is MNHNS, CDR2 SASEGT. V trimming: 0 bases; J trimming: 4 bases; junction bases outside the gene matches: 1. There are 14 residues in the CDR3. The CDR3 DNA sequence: TGTGCCAGCAGTGAAGCTACAGGGGGCACTGAAGCTTTCTTT. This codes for CASSEATGGTEAFF.

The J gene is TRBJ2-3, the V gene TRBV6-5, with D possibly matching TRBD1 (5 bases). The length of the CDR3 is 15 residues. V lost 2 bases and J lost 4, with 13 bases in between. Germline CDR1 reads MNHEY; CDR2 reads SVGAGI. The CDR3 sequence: CASSYNGHYSDTQYF. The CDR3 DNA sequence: TGTGCCAGCAGTTACAACGGACATTACTCAGATACGCAGTATTTT.

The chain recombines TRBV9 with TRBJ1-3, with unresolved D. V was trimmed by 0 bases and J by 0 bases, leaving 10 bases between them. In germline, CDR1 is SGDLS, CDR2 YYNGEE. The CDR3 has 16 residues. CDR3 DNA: TGTGCCAGCAGCGTAGGGGTAGCAGACTCTGGAAACACCATATATTTT. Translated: CASSVGVADSGNTIYF. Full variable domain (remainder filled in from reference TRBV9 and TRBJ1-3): DSGVTQTPKHLITATGQRVTLRCSPRSGDLSVYWYQQSLDQGLQFLIQYYNGEERAKGNILERFSAQQFPDLHSELNLSSLELGDSALYFCASSVGVADSGNTIYFGEGSWLTVV.

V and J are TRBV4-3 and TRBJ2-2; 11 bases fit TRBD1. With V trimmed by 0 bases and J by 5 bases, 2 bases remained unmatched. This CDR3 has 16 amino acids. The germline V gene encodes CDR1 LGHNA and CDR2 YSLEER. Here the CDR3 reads CASSQEGTGGTGELFF. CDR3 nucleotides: TGCGCCAGCAGCCAAGAAGGGACAGGGGGGACCGGGGAGCTGTTTTTT.

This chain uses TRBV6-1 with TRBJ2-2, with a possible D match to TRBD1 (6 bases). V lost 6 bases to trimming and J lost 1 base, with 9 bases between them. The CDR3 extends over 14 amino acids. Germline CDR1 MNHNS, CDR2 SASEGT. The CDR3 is CASRLTGNTGELFF. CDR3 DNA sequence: TGTGCCAGCAGGTTGACAGGGAACACCGGGGAGCTGTTTTTT.

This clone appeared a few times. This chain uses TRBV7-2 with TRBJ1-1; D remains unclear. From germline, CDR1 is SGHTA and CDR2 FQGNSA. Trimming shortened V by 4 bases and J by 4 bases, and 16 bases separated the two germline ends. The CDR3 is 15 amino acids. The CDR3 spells CASSSRAAGGTEAFF. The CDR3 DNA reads TGTGCCAGCAGCTCCCGGGCAGCCGGAGGCACTGAAGCTTTCTTT.

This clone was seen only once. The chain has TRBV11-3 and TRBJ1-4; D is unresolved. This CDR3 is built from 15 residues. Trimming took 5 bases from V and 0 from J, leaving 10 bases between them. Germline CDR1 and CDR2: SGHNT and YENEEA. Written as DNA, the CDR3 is TGTGCCAGCAGCCTACGAAGAGCAACTAATGAAAAACTGTTTTTT. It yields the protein CASSLRRATNEKLFF.

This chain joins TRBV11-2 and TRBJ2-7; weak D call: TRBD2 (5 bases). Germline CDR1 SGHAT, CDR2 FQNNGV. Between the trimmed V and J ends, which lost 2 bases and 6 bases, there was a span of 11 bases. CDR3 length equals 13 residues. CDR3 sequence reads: CASSLSGTLEQYF. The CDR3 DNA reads TGTGCCAGCAGCTTATCGGGAACCCTCGAGCAGTACTTC.

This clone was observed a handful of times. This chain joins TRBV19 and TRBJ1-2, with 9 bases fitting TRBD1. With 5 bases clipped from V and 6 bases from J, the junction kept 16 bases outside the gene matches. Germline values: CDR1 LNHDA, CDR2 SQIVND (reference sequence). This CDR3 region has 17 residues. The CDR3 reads CASSLLQSLGTGHGYTF. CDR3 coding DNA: TGTGCCAGTAGTCTTCTACAATCCCTTGGGACAGGGCATGGCTACACCTTC.

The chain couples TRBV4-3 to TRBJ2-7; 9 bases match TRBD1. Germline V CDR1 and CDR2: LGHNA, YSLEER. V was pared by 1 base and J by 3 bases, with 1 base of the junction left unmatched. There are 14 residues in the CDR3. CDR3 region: CASSQATGGYEQYF. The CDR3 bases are TGCGCCAGCAGCCAAGCGACAGGGGGCTACGAGCAGTACTTC.

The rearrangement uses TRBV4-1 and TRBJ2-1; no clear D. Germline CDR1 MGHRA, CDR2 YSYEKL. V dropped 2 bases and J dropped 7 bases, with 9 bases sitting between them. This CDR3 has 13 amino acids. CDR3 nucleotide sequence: TGCGCCAGCAGCCAACTCCTCCCTAATGAGCAGTTCTTC. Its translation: CASSQLLPNEQFF.

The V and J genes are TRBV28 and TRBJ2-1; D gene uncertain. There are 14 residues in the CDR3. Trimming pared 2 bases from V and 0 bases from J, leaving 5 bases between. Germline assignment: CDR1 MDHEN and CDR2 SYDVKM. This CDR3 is CASSLGSSYNEQFF. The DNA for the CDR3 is TGTGCCAGCAGTTTAGGCAGCTCCTACAATGAGCAGTTCTTC.

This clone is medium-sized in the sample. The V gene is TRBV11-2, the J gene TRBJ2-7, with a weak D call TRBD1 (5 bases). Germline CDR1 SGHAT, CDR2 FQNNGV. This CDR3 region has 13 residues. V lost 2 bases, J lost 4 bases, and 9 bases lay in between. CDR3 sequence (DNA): TGTGCCAGCAGCTTAAGGGGATTATACGAGCAGTACTTC. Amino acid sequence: CASSLRGLYEQYF.

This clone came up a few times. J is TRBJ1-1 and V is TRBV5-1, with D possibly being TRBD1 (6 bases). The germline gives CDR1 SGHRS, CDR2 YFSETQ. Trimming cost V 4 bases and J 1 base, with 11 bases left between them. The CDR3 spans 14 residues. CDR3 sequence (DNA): TGCGCCAGCAGCGAGTTGGGACAGAACACTGAAGCTTTCTTT. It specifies CASSELGQNTEAFF.

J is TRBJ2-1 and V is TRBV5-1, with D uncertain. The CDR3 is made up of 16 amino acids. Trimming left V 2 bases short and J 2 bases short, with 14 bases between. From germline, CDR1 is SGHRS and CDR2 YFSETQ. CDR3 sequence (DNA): TGCGCCAGCAGCTTTAAAGCGTCCGAAACCTACAATGAGCAGTTCTTC. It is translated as CASSFKASETYNEQFF. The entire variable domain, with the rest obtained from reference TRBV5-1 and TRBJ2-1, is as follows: KAGVTQTPRYLIKTRGQQVTLSCSPISGHRSVSWYQQTPGQGLQFLFEYFSETQRNKGNFPGRFSGRQFSNSRSEMNVSTLELGDSALYLCASSFKASETYNEQFFGPGTRLTVL.

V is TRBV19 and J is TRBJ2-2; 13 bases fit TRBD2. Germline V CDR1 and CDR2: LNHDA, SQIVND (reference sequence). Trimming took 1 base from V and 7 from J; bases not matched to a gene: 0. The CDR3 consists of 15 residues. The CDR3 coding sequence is TGTGCCAGTAGTATAGGGACTAGCGGGAGCGGGGAGCTGTTTTTT. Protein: CASSIGTSGSGELFF.

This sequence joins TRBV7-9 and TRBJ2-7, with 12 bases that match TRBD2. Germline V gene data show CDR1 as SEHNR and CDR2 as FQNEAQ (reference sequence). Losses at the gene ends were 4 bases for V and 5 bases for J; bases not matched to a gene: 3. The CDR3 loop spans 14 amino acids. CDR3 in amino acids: CASSWTSGMNEQYF. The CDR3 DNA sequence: TGTGCCAGCAGCTGGACTAGCGGGATGAACGAGCAGTACTTC.

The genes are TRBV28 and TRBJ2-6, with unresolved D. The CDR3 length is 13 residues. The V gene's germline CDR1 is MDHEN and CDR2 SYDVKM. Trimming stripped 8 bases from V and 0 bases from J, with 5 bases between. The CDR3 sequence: CASSVSGANVLTF. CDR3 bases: TGTGCCAGCTCCGTCTCTGGGGCCAACGTCCTGACTTTC.

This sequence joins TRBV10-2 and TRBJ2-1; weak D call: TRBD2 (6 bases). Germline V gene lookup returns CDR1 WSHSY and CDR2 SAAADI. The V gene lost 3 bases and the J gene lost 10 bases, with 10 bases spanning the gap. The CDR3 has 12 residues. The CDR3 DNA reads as TGCGCCAGCAGTGACCTTGGAGGGGAGCAGTTCTTC. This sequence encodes CASSDLGGEQFF.

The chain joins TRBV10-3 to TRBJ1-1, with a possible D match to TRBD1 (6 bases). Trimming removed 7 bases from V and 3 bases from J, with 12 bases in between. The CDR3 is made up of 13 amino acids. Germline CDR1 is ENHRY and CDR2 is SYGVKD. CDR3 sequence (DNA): TGTGCCATCAATAACGGACAGCACACTGAAGCTTTCTTT. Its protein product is CAINNGQHTEAFF.

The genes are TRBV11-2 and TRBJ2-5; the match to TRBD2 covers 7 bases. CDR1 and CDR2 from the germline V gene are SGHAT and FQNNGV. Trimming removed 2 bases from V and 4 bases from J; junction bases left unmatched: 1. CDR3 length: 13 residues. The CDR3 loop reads CASSLLAAETQYF. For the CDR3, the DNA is TGTGCCAGCAGCTTACTAGCGGCAGAGACCCAGTACTTC.

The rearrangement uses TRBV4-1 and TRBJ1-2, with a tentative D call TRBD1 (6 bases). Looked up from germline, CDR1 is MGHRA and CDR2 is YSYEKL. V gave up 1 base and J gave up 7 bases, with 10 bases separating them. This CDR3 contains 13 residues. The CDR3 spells CASSQGAGVGYTF. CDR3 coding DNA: TGCGCCAGCAGCCAAGGGGCAGGGGTTGGCTACACCTTC.

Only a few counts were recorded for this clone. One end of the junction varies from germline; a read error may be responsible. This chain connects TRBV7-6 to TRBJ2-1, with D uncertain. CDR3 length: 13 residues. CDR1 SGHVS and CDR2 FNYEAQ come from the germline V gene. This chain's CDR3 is CASSFNSDNEQFF. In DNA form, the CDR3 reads TGTGCCAGCAGCTTTAACTCCGACAATGAGCAGTTCTTC.